This T cell receptor beta chain was obtained from a study of response to subunit inactivated influenza vaccine. With V trimmed by 6 bases and J by 2 bases, 11 bases remained unmatched. CDR3 length: 15 amino acids. Germline V gene sequence: CDR1 DFQATT, CDR2 SNEGSKA (reference sequence). One entry per CDR3 protein, called by TCRdb with MiXCR from the RT-PCR reads. Found here are about 540,000 distinct CDR3 sequences, around 21% of them singletons; the top ten hold 2.5% to 3%. This sample was shared with a second study, whose subject was T cells expressing NK-cell markers. As that study records: cDNA encoding TCR beta was synthesized via 5'RACE template switching incorporating UMIs. An anti-gamma-delta TCR antibody restricted sorting to alpha-beta TCR T cells in several experiments. Each of about 6 donors carried dominant NKG2C+ clonotypes accounting for about 1.0-7.0% of CD8+ T cells. These clonotypes, the leaders elsewhere, also led the CD3+CD56-NKG2C+ fraction in a few donors. Questions lingered over whether expanded NKG2C+ T cell clones were HCMV-specific.

The rearrangement links TRBV20-1 to TRBJ2-3; 7 positions match TRBD2. Sequencing was performed on CD4+ T cells sorted from PBMCs, taken 11 to 12 days after vaccination. This clonotype was sampled from a man between 50 and 59 years old who received an inactivated influenza vaccine. The CDR3 DNA reads TGCAGTGCCAGGTCCGGTAGCGGGTACACAGATACGCAGTATTTT. Translating it yields CSARSGSGYTDTQYF.